The 2 T cell receptor beta chains given below trace back to one sample, sequenced in a study of graft-versus-host responses after intestinal transplantation. Assay used: immunoSEQ multiplex PCR; TCRdb lists only in-frame clones, some missing. Of approximately 90,000 clones detected, around 93% appear once; the ten largest clones hold 7.6%. These receptors have no identified antigens. Specimen: unstimulated CD8+ T cells sorted from spleen or lymph node cells, collected before transplant. The receptor source for this set is a human donor who was the organ donor for an intestinal transplant.

V is TRBV19 and J is TRBJ2-2, with D possibly TRBD2 on 5 matching bases. This CDR3 is built from 17 residues. Trimming removed 4 bases from V and 4 bases from J, with 19 bases in between. Germline CDR1 LNHDA, CDR2 SQIVND (reference sequence). This chain's CDR3 is CASSSGRWSEGTGELFF. CDR3 coding DNA: TGTGCCAGTAGTAGCGGAAGGTGGTCCGAGGGCACCGGGGAGCTGTTTTTT.

The CDR3 DNA follows: TGTGCCAGCAGTACGGCGGGACACAATGAGCAGTTCTTC. Translation: CASSTAGHNEQFF. The V and J genes are TRBV6-5 and TRBJ2-1; D perhaps matches TRBD2 (6 bases). Trimming cost V 5 bases and J 5 bases, with 10 bases left between them. The length of the CDR3 is 13 residues. Looked up from germline, CDR1 is MNHEY and CDR2 is SVGAGI.